The clone carrying this T cell receptor (beta chain) showed up many times. Its antigen remains unidentified. These data are taken from a study of identical twins. Study results and limitations: Invariant T cells like MAIT and iNKT could partly confound the zero-insertion analyses. Within cord blood, abundant beta clonotypes carried fewer insertions, but memory repertoires showed no such trend. Among monozygotic twins, out-of-frame TCR alpha sharing exceeded what models predicted.

The cDNA had a unique molecular identifier and a template-switch universal primer site. From the 5' RACE reads, TCRdb called clonotypes with MiXCR, one entry per CDR3 protein. Here the sample spans about 330,000 distinct CDR3 sequences, roughly 12% being singletons. These data also featured in a second study, about yellow fever vaccine responses in identical twins.

Sequences were obtained from CD8+ T cells sorted from blood. This receptor was identified in a woman aged 18-29 years in good health.

CDR3 in amino acids: CASSLRLESSEQFF. The CDR3 DNA is TGCGCCAGCAGCTTGAGGCTAGAGAGTAGTGAGCAGTTCTTC. The rearrangement links TRBV5-1 to TRBJ2-1; no definite D call. Germline V gene data show CDR1 as SGHRS and CDR2 as YFSETQ. The V end lost 1 base, the J end lost 9 bases, and 14 bases lay between the germline ends. CDR3 length equals 14 residues.